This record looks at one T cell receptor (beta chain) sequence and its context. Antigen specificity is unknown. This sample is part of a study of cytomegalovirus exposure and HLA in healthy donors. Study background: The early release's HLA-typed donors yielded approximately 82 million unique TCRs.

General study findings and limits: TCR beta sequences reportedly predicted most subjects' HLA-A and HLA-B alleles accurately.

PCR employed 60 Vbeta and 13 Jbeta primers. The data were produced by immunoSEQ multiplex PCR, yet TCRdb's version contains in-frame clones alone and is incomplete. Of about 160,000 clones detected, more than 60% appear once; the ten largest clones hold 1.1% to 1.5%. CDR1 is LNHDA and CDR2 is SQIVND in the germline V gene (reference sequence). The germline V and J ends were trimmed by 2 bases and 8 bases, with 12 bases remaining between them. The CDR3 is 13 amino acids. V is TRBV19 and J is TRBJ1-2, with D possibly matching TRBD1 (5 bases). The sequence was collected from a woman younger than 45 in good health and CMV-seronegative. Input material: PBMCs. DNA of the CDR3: TGTGCCAGTAGTATAACGCCAGGGAAGGGCTACACCTTC. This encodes CASSITPGKGYTF.